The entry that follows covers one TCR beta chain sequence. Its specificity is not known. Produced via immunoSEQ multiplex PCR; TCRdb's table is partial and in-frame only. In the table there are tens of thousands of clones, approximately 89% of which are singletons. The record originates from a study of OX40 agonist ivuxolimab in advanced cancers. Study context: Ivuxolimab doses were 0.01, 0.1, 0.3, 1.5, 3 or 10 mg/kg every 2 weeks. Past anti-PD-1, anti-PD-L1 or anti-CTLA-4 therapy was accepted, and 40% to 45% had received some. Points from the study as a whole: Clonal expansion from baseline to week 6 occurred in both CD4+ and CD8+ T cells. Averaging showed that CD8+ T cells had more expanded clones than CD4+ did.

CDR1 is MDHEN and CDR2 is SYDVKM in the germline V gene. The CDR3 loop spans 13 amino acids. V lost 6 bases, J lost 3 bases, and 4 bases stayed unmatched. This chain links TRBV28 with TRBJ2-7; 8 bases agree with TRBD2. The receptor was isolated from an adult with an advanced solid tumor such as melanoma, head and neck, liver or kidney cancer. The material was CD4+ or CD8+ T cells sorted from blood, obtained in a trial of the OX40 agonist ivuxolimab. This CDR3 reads CASRGTSGYEQYF. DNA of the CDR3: TGTGCCAGCAGGGGGACTAGTGGCTACGAGCAGTACTTC.